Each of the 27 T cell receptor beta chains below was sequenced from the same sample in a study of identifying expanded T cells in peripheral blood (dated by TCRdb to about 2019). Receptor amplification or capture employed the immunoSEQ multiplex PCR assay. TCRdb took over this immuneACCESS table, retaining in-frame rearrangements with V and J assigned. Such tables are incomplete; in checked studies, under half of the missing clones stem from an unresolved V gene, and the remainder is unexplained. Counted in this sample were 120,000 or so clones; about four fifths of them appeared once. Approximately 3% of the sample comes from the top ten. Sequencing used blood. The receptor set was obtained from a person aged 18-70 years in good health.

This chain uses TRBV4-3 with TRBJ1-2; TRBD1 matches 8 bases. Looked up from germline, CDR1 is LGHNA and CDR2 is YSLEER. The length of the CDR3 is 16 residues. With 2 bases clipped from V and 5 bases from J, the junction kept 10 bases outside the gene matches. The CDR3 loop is CASSQSVSGGAYGYTF. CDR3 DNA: TGCGCCAGCAGCCAATCAGTTTCAGGGGGCGCGTATGGCTACACCTTC.

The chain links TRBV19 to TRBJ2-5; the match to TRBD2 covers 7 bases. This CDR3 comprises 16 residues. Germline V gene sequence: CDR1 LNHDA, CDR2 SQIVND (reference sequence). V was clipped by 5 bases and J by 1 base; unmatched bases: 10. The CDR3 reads CASSGAGASGQETQYF. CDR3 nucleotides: TGTGCCAGTAGTGGGGCTGGCGCTAGCGGCCAAGAGACCCAGTACTTC.

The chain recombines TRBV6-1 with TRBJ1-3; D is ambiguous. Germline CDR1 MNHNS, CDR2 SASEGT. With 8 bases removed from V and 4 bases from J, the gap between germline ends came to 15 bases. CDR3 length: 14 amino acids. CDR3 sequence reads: CASQKRDLGNTIYF. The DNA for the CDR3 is TGTGCCAGCCAAAAAAGGGATCTCGGAAACACCATATATTTT.

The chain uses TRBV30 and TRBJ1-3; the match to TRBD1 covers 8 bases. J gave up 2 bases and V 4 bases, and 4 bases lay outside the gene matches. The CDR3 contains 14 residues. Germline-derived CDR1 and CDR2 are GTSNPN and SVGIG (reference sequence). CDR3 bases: TGTGCCTGGAAAAGGACAGGGACTGGAAACACCATATATTTT. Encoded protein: CAWKRTGTGNTIYF.

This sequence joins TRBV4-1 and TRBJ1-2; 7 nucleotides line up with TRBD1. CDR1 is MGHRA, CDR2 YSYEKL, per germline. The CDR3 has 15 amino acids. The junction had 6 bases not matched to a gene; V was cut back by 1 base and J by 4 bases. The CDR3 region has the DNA TGCGCCAGCAGCCAAGGCCCGGGACAGATCTATGGCTACACCTTC. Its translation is CASSQGPGQIYGYTF.

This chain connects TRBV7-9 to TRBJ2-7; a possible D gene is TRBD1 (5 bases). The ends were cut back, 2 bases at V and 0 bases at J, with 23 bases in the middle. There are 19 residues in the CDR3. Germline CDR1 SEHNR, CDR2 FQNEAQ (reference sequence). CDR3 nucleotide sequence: TGTGCCAGCAGCTTAATCGGTGTTGATTCGACAGCGACCTCCTACGAGCAGTACTTC. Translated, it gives CASSLIGVDSTATSYEQYF.

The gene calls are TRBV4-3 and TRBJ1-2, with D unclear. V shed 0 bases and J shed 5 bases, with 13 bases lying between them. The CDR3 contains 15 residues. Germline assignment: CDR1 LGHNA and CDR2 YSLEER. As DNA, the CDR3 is TGCGCCAGCAGCCAAGATTTGACTCCCGAATATGGCTACACCTTC. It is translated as CASSQDLTPEYGYTF.

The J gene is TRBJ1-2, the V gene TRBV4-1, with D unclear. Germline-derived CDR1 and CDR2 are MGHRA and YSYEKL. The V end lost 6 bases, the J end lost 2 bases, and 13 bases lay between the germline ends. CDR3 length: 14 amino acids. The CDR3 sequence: CASSLEAANYGYTF. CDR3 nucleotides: TGCGCCAGCAGTCTAGAGGCGGCGAACTATGGCTACACCTTC.

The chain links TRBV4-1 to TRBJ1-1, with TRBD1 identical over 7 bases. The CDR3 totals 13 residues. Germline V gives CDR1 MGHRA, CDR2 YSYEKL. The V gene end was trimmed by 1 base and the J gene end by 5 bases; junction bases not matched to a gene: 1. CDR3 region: CASSQVRGTEAFF. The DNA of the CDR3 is TGCGCCAGCAGCCAAGTCAGGGGGACTGAAGCTTTCTTT.

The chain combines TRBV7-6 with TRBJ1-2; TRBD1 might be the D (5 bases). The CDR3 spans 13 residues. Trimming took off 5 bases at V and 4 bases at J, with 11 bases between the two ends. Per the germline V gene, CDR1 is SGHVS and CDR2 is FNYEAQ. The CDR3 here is CASSPATGYGYTF. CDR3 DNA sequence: TGTGCCAGCAGCCCGGCAACAGGCTATGGCTACACCTTC. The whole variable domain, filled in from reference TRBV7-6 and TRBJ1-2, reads GAGVSQSPRYKVTKRGQDVALRCDPISGHVSLYWYRQALGQGPEFLTYFNYEAQQDKSGLPNDRFSAERPEGSISTLTIQRTEQRDSAMYRCASSPATGYGYTFGSGTRLTVV.

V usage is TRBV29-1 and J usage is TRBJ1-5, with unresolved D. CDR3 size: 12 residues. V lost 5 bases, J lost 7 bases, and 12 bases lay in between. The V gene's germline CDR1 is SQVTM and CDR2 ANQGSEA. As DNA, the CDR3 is TGCAGCGTTCGAGACATAGGGCAGCCCCAGCATTTT. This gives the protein CSVRDIGQPQHF. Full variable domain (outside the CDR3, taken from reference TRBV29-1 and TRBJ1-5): SAVISQKPSRDICQRGTSLTIQCQVDSQVTMMFWYRQQPGQSLTLIATANQGSEATYESGFVIDKFPISRPNLTFSTLTVSNMSPEDSSIYLCSVRDIGQPQHFGDGTRLSIL.

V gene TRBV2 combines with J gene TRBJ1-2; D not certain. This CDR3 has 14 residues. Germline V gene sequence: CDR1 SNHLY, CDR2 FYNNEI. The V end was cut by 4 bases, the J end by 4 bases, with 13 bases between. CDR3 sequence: CASSVRDMSYGYTF. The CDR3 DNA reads TGTGCCAGCAGTGTGAGGGATATGAGCTATGGCTACACCTTC.

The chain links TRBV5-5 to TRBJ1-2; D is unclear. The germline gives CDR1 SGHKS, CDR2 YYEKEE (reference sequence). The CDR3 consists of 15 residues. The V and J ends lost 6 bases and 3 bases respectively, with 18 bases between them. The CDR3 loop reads CASNNPLWEYYGYTF. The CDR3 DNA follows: TGTGCCAGCAACAACCCGCTATGGGAGTACTATGGCTACACCTTC.

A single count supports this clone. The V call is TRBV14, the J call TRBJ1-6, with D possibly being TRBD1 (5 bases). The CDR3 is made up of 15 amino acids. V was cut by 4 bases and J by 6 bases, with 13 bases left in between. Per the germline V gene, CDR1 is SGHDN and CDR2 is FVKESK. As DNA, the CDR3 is TGTGCCAGCAGCCCTCCGGGACGGTTTAATTCACCCCTCCACTTT. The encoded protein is CASSPPGRFNSPLHF.

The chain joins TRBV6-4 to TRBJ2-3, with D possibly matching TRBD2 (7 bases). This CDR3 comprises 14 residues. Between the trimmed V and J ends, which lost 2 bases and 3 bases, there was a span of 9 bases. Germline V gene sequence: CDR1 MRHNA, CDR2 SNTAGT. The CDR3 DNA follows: TGTGCCAGCAGTGACAGGGGGGGAACAGATACGCAGTATTTT. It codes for CASSDRGGTDTQYF.

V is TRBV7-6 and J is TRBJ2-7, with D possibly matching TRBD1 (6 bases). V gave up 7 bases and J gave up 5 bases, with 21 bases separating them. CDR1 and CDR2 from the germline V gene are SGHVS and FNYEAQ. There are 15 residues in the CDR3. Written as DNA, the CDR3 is TGTGCCAGCACCAATCACGTATCAGGGGAGCACGAGCAGTACTTC. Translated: CASTNHVSGEHEQYF.

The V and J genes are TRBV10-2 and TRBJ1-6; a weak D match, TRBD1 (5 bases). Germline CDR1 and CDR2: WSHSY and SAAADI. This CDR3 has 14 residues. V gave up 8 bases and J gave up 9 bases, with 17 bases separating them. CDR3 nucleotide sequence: TGCGCCAGCGTTTCAGGGCACTTGGGTTCACCCCTCCACTTT. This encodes CASVSGHLGSPLHF.

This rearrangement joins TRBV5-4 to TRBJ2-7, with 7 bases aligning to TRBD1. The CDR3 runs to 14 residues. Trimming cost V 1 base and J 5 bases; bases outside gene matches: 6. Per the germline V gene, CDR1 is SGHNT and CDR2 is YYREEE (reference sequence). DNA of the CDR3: TGTGCCAGCAGCTTGAAAGGGGGCGGGCACGAGCAGTACTTC. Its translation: CASSLKGGGHEQYF.

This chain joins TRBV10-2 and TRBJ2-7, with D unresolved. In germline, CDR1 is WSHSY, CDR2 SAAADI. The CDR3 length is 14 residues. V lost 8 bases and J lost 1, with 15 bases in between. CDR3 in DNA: TGCGCCAGCGCCCCCGGCGGTGGATCCTACGAGCAGTACTTC. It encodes CASAPGGGSYEQYF.

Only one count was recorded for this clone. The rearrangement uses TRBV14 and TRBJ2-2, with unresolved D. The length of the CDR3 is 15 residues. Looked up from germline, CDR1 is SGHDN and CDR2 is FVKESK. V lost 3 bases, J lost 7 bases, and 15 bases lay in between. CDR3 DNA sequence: TGTGCCAGCAGCCAGGCCTCAGTTCGGAGCGGGGAGCTGTTTTTT. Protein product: CASSQASVRSGELFF.

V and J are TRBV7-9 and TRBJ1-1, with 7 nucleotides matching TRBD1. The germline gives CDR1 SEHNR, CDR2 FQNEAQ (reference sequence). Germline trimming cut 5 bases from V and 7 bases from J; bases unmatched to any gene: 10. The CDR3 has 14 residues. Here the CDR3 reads CASSPQGPRDEAFF. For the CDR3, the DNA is TGTGCCAGCAGCCCACAGGGGCCCAGGGATGAAGCTTTCTTT.

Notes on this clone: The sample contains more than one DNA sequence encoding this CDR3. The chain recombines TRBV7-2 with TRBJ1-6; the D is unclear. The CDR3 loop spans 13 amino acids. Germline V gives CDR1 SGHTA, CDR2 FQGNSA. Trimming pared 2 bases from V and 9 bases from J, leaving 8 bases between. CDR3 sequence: CASSLTGGSPLHF. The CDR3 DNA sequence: TGTGCCAGCAGCTTAACCGGTGGTTCACCCCTCCACTTT. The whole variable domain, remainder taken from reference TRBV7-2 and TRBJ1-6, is GAGVSQSPSNKVTEKGKDVELRCDPISGHTALYWYRQSLGQGLEFLIYFQGNSAPDKSGLPSDRFSAERTGGSVSTLTIQRTQQEDSAVYLCASSLTGGSPLHFGNGTRLTVT.

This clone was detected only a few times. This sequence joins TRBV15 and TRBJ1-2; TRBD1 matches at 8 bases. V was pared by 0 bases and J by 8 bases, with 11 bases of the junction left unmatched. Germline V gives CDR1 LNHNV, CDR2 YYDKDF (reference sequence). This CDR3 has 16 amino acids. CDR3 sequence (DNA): TGTGCCACCAGCAGAGATCTGGTTGGACAGGGAGACGGCTACACCTTC. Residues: CATSRDLVGQGDGYTF.

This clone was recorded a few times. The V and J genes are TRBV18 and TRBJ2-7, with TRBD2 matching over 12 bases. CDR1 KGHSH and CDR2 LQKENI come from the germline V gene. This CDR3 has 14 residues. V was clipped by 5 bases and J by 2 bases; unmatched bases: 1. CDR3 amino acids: CASSASGGAYEQYF. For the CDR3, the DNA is TGTGCCAGCTCAGCTAGCGGGGGGGCCTACGAGCAGTACTTC.

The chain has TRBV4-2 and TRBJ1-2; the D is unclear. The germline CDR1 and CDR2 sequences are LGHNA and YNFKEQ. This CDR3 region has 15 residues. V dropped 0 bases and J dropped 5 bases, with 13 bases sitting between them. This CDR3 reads CASSQDFAVNYGYTF. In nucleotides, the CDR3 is TGTGCCAGCAGCCAAGATTTCGCGGTGAATTATGGCTACACCTTC.

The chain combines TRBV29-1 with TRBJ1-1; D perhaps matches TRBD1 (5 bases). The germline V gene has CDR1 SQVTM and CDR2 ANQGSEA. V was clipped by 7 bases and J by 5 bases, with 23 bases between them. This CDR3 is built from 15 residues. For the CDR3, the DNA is TGCAGCGGCAAGGATAGGGGACTCGGGCAGACTGAAGCTTTCTTT. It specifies CSGKDRGLGQTEAFF.

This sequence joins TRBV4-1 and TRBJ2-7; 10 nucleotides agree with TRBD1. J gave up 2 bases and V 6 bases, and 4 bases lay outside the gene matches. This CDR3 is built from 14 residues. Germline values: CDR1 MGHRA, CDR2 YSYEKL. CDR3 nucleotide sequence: TGCGCCAGCAGTCGGGACAGGGGAGCCTACGAGCAGTACTTC. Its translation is CASSRDRGAYEQYF.